This T cell receptor (beta chain) was captured in a study of blood T cell repertoires in COVID-19. The overall study: Samples representing acute and convalescent COVID-19 were sourced from the United States, Italy and Spain. T cells, B-cell-depleted T cells, or PBMCs supplied cDNA or gDNA.

The germline V and J ends were trimmed by 3 bases and 6 bases, with 7 bases remaining between them. Per germline, CDR1 MDHEN and CDR2 SYDVKM. CDR3 length: 12 amino acids. Authors' data handling: Using reference gene primer amplification, nucleated cell counts were estimated. Profiled with immunoSEQ multiplex PCR; TCRdb holds only in-frame clones, not every one. That table gives V, J and clone size, and the DNA gave D and trimming. This table has hundreds of thousands of clones, around 86% appearing once. This sequence originates from a woman aged 55-69 years who had recovered from COVID-19. This sequence joins TRBV28 and TRBJ2-3, with D uncertain. Source material: peripheral blood. Written as DNA, the CDR3 is TGTGCCAGCAGTTTCCTGCGGGATACGCAGTATTTT. Protein sequence: CASSFLRDTQYF.